This T cell receptor beta chain was documented in a study of metastatic and nonmetastatic thyroid tumors. As for the study in general: Repertoires from blood and tumor or nodule tissue of malignant and benign thyroid patients were compared.

TCRdb ran MiXCR on the PCR reads. The table lists about 25,000 clones, approximately 20% of them singletons. There are many counts of this clone. Its target is unknown. Findings of the study overall: Malignant thyroid tumors reportedly exceeded benign nodules significantly in TCR beta diversity, with the difference appearing in blood and tumor.

All patients were treatment-naive before thyroid surgery. Trimming took 4 bases from V and 3 from J, leaving 15 bases between them. CDR1 and CDR2 (germline): SGHTA, FQGNSA. This CDR3 spans 15 amino acids. The receptor comes from a female donor with papillary thyroid cancer or a benign thyroid nodule (not recorded which). Some clones in this sample may be carry-over from other donors' samples. The genes are TRBV7-2 and TRBJ2-5, with D perhaps TRBD2 (6 bases). Specimen: blood. Here the CDR3 DNA reads TGTGCCAGCAGCTGGGGAGGTGCCGGGAAAGAGACCCAGTACTTC. Its translation is CASSWGGAGKETQYF.